The clone carrying this T cell receptor beta chain is medium-sized. Antigen unknown. This sample was included in a study of spatial heterogeneity in lung cancer. Findings and caveats of the study: Tumoral mutation counts were tracked by counts of expanded intratumoral alpha and beta TCRs. Ubiquitous and regional nonsynonymous mutation counts were tracked by ubiquitous and regional expanded TCR counts, respectively.

TCRdb fed the 5' RACE reads into MiXCR, producing one record per CDR3 protein. The data hold a few thousand distinct CDR3 sequences, with 6% to 9% observed a single time. Time point of the sample: sample taken at primary tumor resection. The donors, fewer than 95 patients with untreated early-stage non-small cell lung cancer, provided the samples. Without sorting, whole RNA was sequenced from tumor, nontumor lung or frozen PBMC. Sequencing was performed on lung tumor tissue, taken at surgery. The TCR sequence derives from a male donor with early-stage non-small cell lung cancer.

The CDR3 loop is CASSRWTESSYNSPLHF. Written as DNA, the CDR3 is TGCGCCAGCAGCAGATGGACGGAAAGCTCCTATAATTCACCCCTCCACTTT. The V call is TRBV4-3, the J call TRBJ1-6; D is ambiguous. This CDR3 spans 17 amino acids. Germline V gene sequence: CDR1 LGHNA, CDR2 YSLEER. V lost 5 bases and J lost 0, with 14 bases in between.